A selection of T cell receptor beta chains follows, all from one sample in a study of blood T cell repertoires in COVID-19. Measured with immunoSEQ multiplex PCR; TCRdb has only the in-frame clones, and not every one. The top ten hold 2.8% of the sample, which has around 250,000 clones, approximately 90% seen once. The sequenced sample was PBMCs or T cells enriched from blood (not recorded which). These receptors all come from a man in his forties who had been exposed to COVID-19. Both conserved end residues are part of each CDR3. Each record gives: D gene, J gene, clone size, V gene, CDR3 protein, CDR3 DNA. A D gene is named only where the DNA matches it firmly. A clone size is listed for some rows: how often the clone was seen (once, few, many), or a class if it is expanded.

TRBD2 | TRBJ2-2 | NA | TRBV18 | CASSPAGLAGNTGELFF | TGTGCCAGCTCACCAGCGGGACTAGCGGGGAACACCGGGGAGCTGTTTTTT
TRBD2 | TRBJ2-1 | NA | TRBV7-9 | CASSLSGSPTYNEQFF | TGTGCCAGCAGCTTGAGCGGGAGCCCCACCTACAATGAGCAGTTCTTC
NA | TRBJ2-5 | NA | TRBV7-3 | CASSLIGGQETQYF | TGTGCCAGCAGCTTAATTGGCGGCCAAGAGACCCAGTACTTC
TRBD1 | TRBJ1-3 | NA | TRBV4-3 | CASSQELTGTGSGNTIYF | TGCGCCAGCAGCCAAGAGCTTACAGGGACAGGCTCTGGAAACACCATATATTTT
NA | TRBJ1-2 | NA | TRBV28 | CASSYPGEWDYGYTF | TGTGCCAGCAGTTACCCCGGGGAATGGGACTATGGCTACACCTTC
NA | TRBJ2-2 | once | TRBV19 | CATRPRGGNTGELFF | TGTGCCACCCGCCCGCGGGGTGGGAACACCGGGGAGCTGTTTTTT
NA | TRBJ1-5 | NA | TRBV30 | CAWSEIGNSNQPQHF | TGTGCCTGGAGTGAGATCGGGAATAGCAATCAGCCCCAGCATTTT
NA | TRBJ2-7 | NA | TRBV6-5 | CASQGQTYSYEQYF | TGTGCCAGCCAAGGACAGACTTACTCCTACGAGCAGTACTTC
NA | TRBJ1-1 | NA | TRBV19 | CASSIDGYRTEAFF | TGTGCCAGTAGTATAGACGGTTACAGAACTGAAGCTTTCTTT
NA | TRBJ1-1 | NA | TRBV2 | CASNSVFRGEAFF | TGTGCCAGCAATTCTGTATTCAGGGGTGAAGCTTTCTTT
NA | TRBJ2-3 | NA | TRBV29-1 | CSAGSWAGKDTQYF | TGCAGCGCTGGTTCTTGGGCGGGAAAAGATACGCAGTATTTT
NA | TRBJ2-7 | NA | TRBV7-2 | CASSLFFLANEGYEQYF | TGTGCCAGCAGCTTATTCTTTTTGGCCAACGAGGGATACGAGCAGTACTTC
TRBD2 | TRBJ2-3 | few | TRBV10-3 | CAIKRLAGNTDTQYF | TGTGCCATCAAAAGACTAGCGGGCAACACAGATACGCAGTATTTT
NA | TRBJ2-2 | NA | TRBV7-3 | CASSLTGGAGELFF | TGTGCCAGCAGCTTAACAGGAGGGGCCGGGGAGCTGTTTTTT
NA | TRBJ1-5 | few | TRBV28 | CASSFGRGNQPQHF | TGTGCCAGCAGTTTTGGTAGGGGGAATCAGCCCCAGCATTTT
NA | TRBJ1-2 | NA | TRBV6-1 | CASSAPYGVRGHYGYTF | TGTGCCAGCAGTGCCCCCTATGGCGTCAGGGGACACTATGGCTACACCTTC
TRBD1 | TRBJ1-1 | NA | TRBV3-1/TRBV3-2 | CASSPRDRGMNTEAFF | TGTGCCAGCAGCCCCCGGGACAGGGGTATGAACACTGAAGCTTTCTTT
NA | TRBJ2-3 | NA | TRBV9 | CASSVGPGGPDTQYF | TGTGCCAGCAGCGTAGGGCCAGGCGGGCCAGATACGCAGTATTTT
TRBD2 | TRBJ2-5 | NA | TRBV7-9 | CASSSGTSGNGEETQYF | TGTGCCAGCAGCTCCGGGACTAGCGGGAATGGAGAAGAGACCCAGTACTTC
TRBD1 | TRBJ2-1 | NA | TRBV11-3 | CASSSETGWNEQFF | TGTGCCAGCAGCTCAGAGACAGGGTGGAATGAGCAGTTCTTC
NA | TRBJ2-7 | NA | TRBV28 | CASSSGNRVYEQYF | TGTGCCAGCAGTTCAGGGAACAGGGTGTACGAGCAGTACTTC
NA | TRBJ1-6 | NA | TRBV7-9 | CASSYRETYSPLHF | TGTGCCAGCAGCTACAGGGAAACGTATTCACCCCTCCACTTT
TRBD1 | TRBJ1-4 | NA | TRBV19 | CASGPQGTHEKLFF | TGTGCCAGTGGGCCACAGGGGACTCATGAAAAACTGTTTTTT
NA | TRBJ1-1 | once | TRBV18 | CASSSIRGNTEAFF | TGTGCCAGCTCATCGATCAGGGGGAACACTGAAGCTTTCTTT
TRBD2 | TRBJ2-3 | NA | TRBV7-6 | CASSLAAGPTDTQYF | TGTGCCAGCAGTCTAGCGGCAGGCCCCACAGATACGCAGTATTTT
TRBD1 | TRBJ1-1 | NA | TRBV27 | CASSFRQGGTEAFF | TGTGCCAGCAGTTTTCGGCAGGGGGGTACTGAAGCTTTCTTT
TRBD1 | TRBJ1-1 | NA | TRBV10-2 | CASSETFDRGSTEAFF | TGCGCCAGCAGTGAGACGTTCGACAGGGGTAGTACTGAAGCTTTCTTT
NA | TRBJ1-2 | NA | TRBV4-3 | CASSQGGKGGYGYTF | TGCGCCAGCAGCCAAGGGGGAAAGGGGGGGTATGGCTACACCTTC
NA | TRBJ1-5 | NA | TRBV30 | CAWSKPGSTNQPQHF | TGTGCCTGGAGTAAACCAGGGTCCACCAATCAGCCCCAGCATTTT
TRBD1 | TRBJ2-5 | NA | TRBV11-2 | CASSPRRGQGAETQYF | TGTGCCAGCAGCCCGAGAAGGGGTCAGGGGGCAGAGACCCAGTACTTC
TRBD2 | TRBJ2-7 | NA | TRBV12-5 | CASGHSGGGPEQYF | TGTGCTAGTGGGCATAGCGGGGGGGGGCCCGAGCAGTACTTC
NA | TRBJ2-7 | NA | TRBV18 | CASSPQSRTYEQYF | TGTGCCAGCTCACCACAGTCCAGAACCTACGAGCAGTACTTC
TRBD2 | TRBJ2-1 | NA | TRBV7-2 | CASSHKRLAELTNEQFF | TGTGCCAGCAGCCATAAGAGGCTAGCGGAACTAACCAACGAGCAGTTCTTC
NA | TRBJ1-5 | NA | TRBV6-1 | CASSEARGRDGNQPQHF | TGTGCCAGCAGTGAAGCGCGGGGCAGGGATGGCAATCAGCCCCAGCATTTT
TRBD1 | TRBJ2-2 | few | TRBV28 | CASSSTGDTGELFF | TGTGCCAGCAGTTCCACAGGGGACACCGGGGAGCTGTTTTTT
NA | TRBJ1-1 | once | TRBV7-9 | CASSLDMGGGTEAFF | TGTGCCAGCAGCTTAGATATGGGAGGCGGCACTGAAGCTTTCTTT
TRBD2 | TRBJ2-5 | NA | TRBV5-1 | CASSLVLAGETQYF | TGCGCCAGCAGCTTGGTTCTAGCGGGAGAGACCCAGTACTTC
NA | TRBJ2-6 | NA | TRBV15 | CATSSRGGGANVLTF | TGTGCCACCAGCAGCAGGGGTGGTGGGGCCAACGTCCTGACTTTC
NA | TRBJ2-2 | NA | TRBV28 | CASRILTGSHTGELFF | TGTGCCAGCAGGATTTTGACAGGCTCCCACACCGGGGAGCTGTTTTTT
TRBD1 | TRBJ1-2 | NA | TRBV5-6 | CASSPGQGNYGYTF | TGTGCCAGCAGCCCCGGACAGGGGAACTATGGCTACACCTTC
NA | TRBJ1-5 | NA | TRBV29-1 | CSVVTGWSNQPQHF | TGCAGCGTTGTCACGGGTTGGAGCAATCAGCCCCAGCATTTT
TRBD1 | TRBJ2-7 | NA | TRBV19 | CASSSKGTGNPSEQYF | TGTGCCAGTAGTTCCAAGGGGACAGGAAACCCCTCCGAGCAGTACTTC
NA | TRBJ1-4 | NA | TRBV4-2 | CASSRAGINEKLFF | TGTGCCAGCAGCCGGGCAGGGATAAATGAAAAACTGTTTTTT
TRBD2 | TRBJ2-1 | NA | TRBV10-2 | CASTRLAGVSNEQFF | TGCGCCAGCACCCGACTAGCGGGAGTAAGCAATGAGCAGTTCTTC
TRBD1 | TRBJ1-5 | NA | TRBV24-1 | CATSDGTASNQPQHF | TGTGCCACCAGTGACGGGACAGCTAGCAATCAGCCCCAGCATTTT